This TCR beta chain derives from a study of neoadjuvant anti-PD-1 for oral cavity cancer. For the study at large: Nivolumab at 3 mg/kg was mostly given biweekly, three to four doses, pre-surgery. Whole-study results and caveats: Pretreatment Treg/Th17 ratio correlated inversely with post-treatment tumor clonality.

Time point here: after neoadjuvant nivolumab, at surgical resection. This clone occurred a few times. What it recognizes is unknown. This CDR3 has 17 residues. V trimming: 3 bases; J trimming: 0 bases; junction bases outside the gene matches: 8. Germline V gene sequence: CDR1 SGHNT, CDR2 YYREEE (reference sequence). TCRdb keeps only in-frame clones here, not all; method: immunoSEQ multiplex PCR. The profile shows thousands of clones, around two thirds of them singletons. The source is a person aged 40-85 years with oral cavity squamous cell carcinoma. The material was PBMCs, obtained after nivolumab (anti-PD-1) treatment. This chain uses TRBV5-4 with TRBJ2-2, with TRBD2 identical over 7 bases. The CDR3 loop reads CASSSQQRGPNTGELFF. The CDR3 nucleotides are TGTGCCAGCAGCTCGCAACAGCGGGGCCCGAACACCGGGGAGCTGTTTTTT. Full variable domain (missing parts from reference TRBV5-4 and TRBJ2-2): ETGVTQSPTHLIKTRGQQVTLRCSSQSGHNTVSWYQQALGQGPQFIFQYYREEENGRGNFPPRFSGLQFPNYSSELNVNALELDDSALYLCASSSQQRGPNTGELFFGEGSRLTVL.